The 32 T cell receptor beta chains presented below share a single source sample, sequenced in a study of T cell repertoires in cytomegalovirus infection. MiXCR, applied by TCRdb to the reads, yields one record per CDR3 protein. The table includes approximately 1,000,000 distinct CDR3 sequences, 25% to 40% detected once. For these TCRs, the target antigens are not known. The specimen comprised cultured CD8+ T cells from PBMCs, sampled from culture after CMV antigen stimulation. Every receptor here comes from a human donor in good health (CMV status not recorded). Some clones in this sample may be carry-over from other donors' samples.

This chain joins TRBV15 and TRBJ2-2; 11 positions match TRBD2. The V segment lost 3 bases and the J segment 7 bases; nucleotides outside the gene matches: 7. Germline-derived CDR1 and CDR2 are LNHNV and YYDKDF (reference sequence). CDR3 length: 16 residues. CDR3 protein: CATSSLAGGPDGELFF. In DNA form, the CDR3 reads TGTGCCACCAGCAGCCTAGCGGGGGGTCCGGACGGGGAGCTGTTTTTT.

The V call is TRBV19, the J call TRBJ2-1, with D possibly being TRBD2 (6 bases). The V end was cut by 0 bases, the J end by 1 base, with 13 bases between. This CDR3 has 17 amino acids. Per the germline V gene, CDR1 is LNHDA and CDR2 is SQIVND (reference sequence). CDR3 bases: TGTGCCAGTAGTATAGAGCGTGCAGGGAGGTCCTACAATGAGCAGTTCTTC. It codes for CASSIERAGRSYNEQFF.

Concerning this clonotype itself: A much larger clone differs from this one at a single base, so this may be a read error. The chain couples TRBV6-5 to TRBJ2-1; D might be TRBD1 (6 bases). This CDR3 is built from 18 residues. Germline CDR1 MNHEY, CDR2 SVGAGI. The CDR3 is CASSYSWQGTESYNEQIF. The CDR3 region has the DNA TGTGCCAGCAGTTACTCCTGGCAGGGGACCGAATCCTACAATGAGCAGATCTTC.

The gene calls are TRBV27 and TRBJ2-7; tentatively, D is TRBD1 or TRBD2 (5 bases each). V was shortened by 3 bases and J by 2 bases, with 14 bases between the two germline ends. Germline CDR1 and CDR2: MNHEY and SMNVEV (reference sequence). The CDR3 loop spans 15 amino acids. The CDR3 reads CASSLRGAPAYEQYF. The CDR3 DNA is TGTGCCAGCAGTTTGAGGGGCGCCCCGGCCTACGAGCAGTACTTC.

J is TRBJ1-2 and V is TRBV2; D ambiguous. This CDR3 region has 14 residues. In germline, CDR1 is SNHLY, CDR2 FYNNEI. V dropped 6 bases and J dropped 2 bases, with 13 bases sitting between them. CDR3: CASRDVPRNYGYTF. CDR3 nucleotide sequence: TGTGCCAGCAGGGACGTCCCACGAAACTATGGCTACACCTTC.

The chain uses TRBV28 and TRBJ2-3; the D gene could be TRBD1 or TRBD2 (6 bases each). The CDR3 runs 23 residues. Trimming stripped 3 bases from V and 5 bases from J, with 39 bases between. Germline lookup yields CDR1 MDHEN and CDR2 SYDVKM. This CDR3 is CASSFGPPFEGGRADRLRDTQYF. The CDR3 DNA is TGTGCCAGCAGTTTTGGACCCCCCTTTGAGGGGGGCAGAGCGGATCGCTTGAGAGATACGCAGTATTTT.

On this clonotype itself: A much larger clone differs by one base, so this may be a read error. The chain combines TRBV11-1 with TRBJ2-3, with D tentatively TRBD2 (6 bases). The germline V gene encodes CDR1 SGHAT and CDR2 FQDESV (reference sequence). This CDR3 spans 15 amino acids. V shed 8 bases and J shed 3 bases, with 18 bases lying between them. CDR3 sequence (DNA): TGTGCCAGCTGCCCTAGCGAGGCCGGGACAGATACGCAGTATTTT. It specifies CASCPSEAGTDTQYF.

This clonotype was counted between two and nine times. The genes are TRBV7-9 and TRBJ1-2; D perhaps matches TRBD1 (5 bases). The CDR3 loop spans 15 amino acids. Germline-derived CDR1 and CDR2 are SEHNR and FQNEAQ (reference sequence). The V and J ends lost 1 base and 3 bases respectively, with 12 bases between them. CDR3 sequence reads: CASSLGGGIYYGYTF. The CDR3 nucleotides are TGTGCCAGCAGCTTAGGGGGCGGTATCTACTATGGCTACACCTTC.

This clonotype was counted once. The chain couples TRBV5-1 to TRBJ2-2, with D uncertain. V lost 0 bases and J lost 10, with 7 bases in between. CDR1 is SGHRS and CDR2 is YFSETQ in the germline V gene. CDR3 length: 12 amino acids. The CDR3 nucleotides are TGCGCCAGCAGCTTGGGTACTATGGAGCTGTTTTTT. Amino acid sequence: CASSLGTMELFF.

This clonotype was picked up one time. The rearrangement uses TRBV28 and TRBJ2-1; D is perhaps TRBD1 (6 bases). Trimming shortened V by 2 bases and J by 10 bases, and 12 bases separated the two germline ends. Germline values: CDR1 MDHEN, CDR2 SYDVKM. The CDR3 consists of 13 residues. The CDR3 nucleotides are TGTGCCAGCAGTTTAACCTGGACAGTGGAGCAGTTCTTC. It codes for CASSLTWTVEQFF.

The CDR3 protein is CASSPSPGATSYEQYF. The DNA for the CDR3 is TGCGCCAGCAGCCCATCACCGGGGGCGACTTCCTACGAGCAGTACTTC. The chain employs TRBV4-1 and TRBJ2-7; either TRBD1 or TRBD2 may supply D (6 bases each). Germline V lookup: CDR1 MGHRA, CDR2 YSYEKL. The CDR3 contains 16 residues. V was pared by 4 bases and J by 1 base, with 17 bases between.

This clonotype has only one observation. V and J are TRBV12-3 or TRBV12-4 and TRBJ2-3, with 8 bases fitting TRBD1. The V and J ends lost 6 bases and 12 bases, in that order; junction bases with no gene match: 8. CDR3 length: 12 residues. The DNA for the CDR3 is TGTGCCAGCAGGCCGACAGGGGCCCCCCAGTATTTT. It encodes CASRPTGAPQYF.

Comments on this clonotype: A much larger clone lies a single base off, so this may be a read error. The chain combines TRBV7-6 with TRBJ1-4, with TRBD1 identical over 9 bases. Germline assignment: CDR1 SGHVS and CDR2 FNYEAQ. The length of the CDR3 is 15 residues. CDR3 sequence (DNA): TGTGTCAGCAGCCCGCGACAGGGGGATAGGAGCAAACTGTTTTTT. Translating it yields CVSSPRQGDRSKLFF. Drawing the rest from reference TRBV7-6 and TRBJ1-4, the complete variable domain is GAGVSQSPRYKVTKRGQDVALRCDPISGHVSLYWYRQALGQGPEFLTYFNYEAQQDKSGLPNDRFSAERPEGSISTLTIQRTEQRDSAMYRCVSSPRQGDRSKLFFGSGTQLSVL.

This chain links TRBV19 with TRBJ1-5; D uncertain. The V gene's germline CDR1 is LNHDA and CDR2 SQIVND (reference sequence). This CDR3 is built from 12 residues. Trimming removed 2 bases from V and 11 bases from J, with 10 bases in between. CDR3 sequence: CASSIPDGAQHF. CDR3 DNA sequence: TGTGCCAGTAGTATACCAGACGGGGCCCAGCATTTT.

This clonotype was picked up a small number of times. The CDR3: CASSQGFSGGGLEQFF. Written as DNA, the CDR3 is TGCGCCAGCAGCCAGGGGTTTAGCGGGGGGGGTCTTGAGCAGTTCTTC. The V and J genes are TRBV4-1 and TRBJ2-1, with TRBD2 matching over 11 bases. CDR1 and CDR2 (germline): MGHRA, YSYEKL. The CDR3 runs to 16 residues. J lost 9 bases, V lost 3 bases, and 10 bases had no gene match.

This clonotype appeared a few times. The chain links TRBV29-1 to TRBJ1-1; D perhaps matches TRBD1 (5 bases). The CDR3 runs to 14 residues. V was clipped by 3 bases and J by 0 bases, with 11 bases between them. Germline CDR1 is SQVTM and CDR2 is ANQGSEA. For the CDR3, the DNA is TGCAGCGTTGACCCGGGGGAGATGAACACTGAAGCTTTCTTT. As protein: CSVDPGEMNTEAFF.

This clonotype was counted only a few times. The chain is built from TRBV20-1 and TRBJ1-2, with a weak D call TRBD1 (5 bases). V was pared by 6 bases and J by 3 bases, with 11 bases between. The CDR3 is 12 amino acids. Germline V CDR1 and CDR2: DFQATT, SNEGSKA (reference sequence). In DNA form, the CDR3 reads TGCAGTGCCCCGAAAGGGGACTATGGCTACACCTTC. Translated, it gives CSAPKGDYGYTF.

The CDR3 sequence is CASSSPGLATDTQYF. The CDR3 DNA sequence: TGTGCCAGCAGCTCCCCGGGACTAGCCACAGATACGCAGTATTTT. V usage is TRBV7-4 and J usage is TRBJ2-3; 9 bases fit TRBD2. CDR3 length: 15 residues. The V gene end was trimmed by 4 bases and the J gene end by 2 bases; junction bases not matched to a gene: 4. The germline V gene encodes CDR1 SGHVT and CDR2 SQSDAQ.

This clonotype showed up just a few times. The chain carries TRBV24-1 and TRBJ2-5; D is uncertain. This CDR3 contains 12 residues. CDR1 is KGHDR and CDR2 is SFDVKD in the germline V gene. Trimming took 2 bases from V and 0 from J, leaving 0 bases between them. The CDR3 region has the DNA TGTGCCACCAGTGATTACCAAGAGACCCAGTACTTC. Translating gives CATSDYQETQYF.

This chain joins TRBV7-9 and TRBJ2-3; TRBD2 might be the D (6 bases). Trimming took 3 bases from V and 2 from J, leaving 15 bases between them. The CDR3 length is 16 residues. Germline V gene sequence: CDR1 SEHNR, CDR2 FQNEAQ (reference sequence). The chain's CDR3 is CASSFELEGPTDTQYF. The CDR3 DNA follows: TGTGCCAGCAGCTTTGAACTGGAGGGGCCCACAGATACGCAGTATTTT.

This clonotype was detected many times. The chain carries TRBV12-3 or TRBV12-4 and TRBJ1-1, with 9 positions matching TRBD1. V dropped 4 bases and J dropped 6; count of bases not matched to a gene: 12. This CDR3 is built from 16 residues. The CDR3 reads CASSSLDRGRGAEAFF. CDR3 nucleotide sequence: TGTGCCAGCAGTTCCCTGGACAGGGGAAGGGGCGCTGAAGCTTTCTTT.

This clonotype was seen a few times. The chain combines TRBV5-5 with TRBJ1-1; D unclear. Trimming took 5 bases from V and 1 from J, leaving 12 bases between them. Looked up from germline, CDR1 is SGHKS and CDR2 is YYEKEE (reference sequence). This CDR3 contains 14 residues. For the CDR3, the DNA is TGTGCCAGCAGAGCTCCAGGCGCGAACACTGAAGCTTTCTTT. Its translation is CASRAPGANTEAFF.

Comments on this clonotype: With a much larger clone just one base away, this may be a read error. The CDR3 end shows no conserved phenylalanine or tryptophan, and so a read error is likely. The chain employs TRBV4-1 and TRBJ1-1; D not certain. The CDR3 consists of 14 residues. V shed 1 base and J shed 0 bases, with 6 bases lying between them. CDR1 and CDR2 (germline): MGHRA, YSYEKL. CDR3: CASSQGTMNTEAFL. DNA of the CDR3: TGCGCCAGCAGCCAAGGAACGATGAACACTGAAGCTTTCCTT.

In its sample, this clonotype was seen a few times. The V gene is TRBV24-1, the J gene TRBJ2-3; 9 bases are a match to TRBD2. CDR1 and CDR2 (germline): KGHDR, SFDVKD. The J segment lost 1 base and the V segment lost 8 bases, leaving 18 bases of the junction unmatched. The CDR3 has 19 amino acids. The CDR3 loop reads CATINPGLAGSRGTDTQYF. CDR3 DNA: TGTGCCACCATTAACCCGGGCCTAGCGGGGTCCCGGGGCACAGATACGCAGTATTTT.

This rearrangement joins TRBV7-4 to TRBJ2-1; D gene unclear. This CDR3 is built from 14 residues. Germline CDR1 and CDR2: SGHVT and SQSDAQ. The V gene lost 1 base and the J gene lost 6 bases, with 10 bases spanning the gap. As DNA, the CDR3 is TGTGCCAGCAGCTTAGTTCTCTCCGGCAATGAGCAGTTCTTC. Translating gives CASSLVLSGNEQFF.

This clonotype was found a few times. CDR3 loop: CASSLPLAGGDQETQYF. The CDR3, as DNA: TGTGCCAGCAGTTTACCACTAGCGGGGGGGGACCAAGAGACCCAGTACTTC. The chain couples TRBV28 to TRBJ2-5, with TRBD2 matching over 13 bases. Trimming took 2 bases from V and 0 from J; bases not matched to a gene: 3. Germline CDR1 and CDR2: MDHEN and SYDVKM. The CDR3 is made up of 17 amino acids. The entire variable domain, with the rest obtained from reference TRBV28 and TRBJ2-5, is as follows: DVKVTQSSRYLVKRTGEKVFLECVQDMDHENMFWYRQDPGLGLRLIYFSYDVKMKEKGDIPEGYSVSREKKERFSLILESASTNQTSMYLCASSLPLAGGDQETQYFGPGTRLLVL.

The rearrangement uses TRBV6-6 and TRBJ1-1; the D gene is possibly TRBD1 (5 bases). The CDR3 totals 13 residues. V lost 7 bases to trimming and J lost 1 base, with 10 bases between them. Germline lookup yields CDR1 MNHNY and CDR2 SVGAGI (reference sequence). CDR3 DNA sequence: TGTGCCAGCATAAAGGGGCCGAACACTGAAGCTTTCTTT. Translated, it gives CASIKGPNTEAFF.

This clonotype showed up just a few times. V gene TRBV27 combines with J gene TRBJ1-6; D is perhaps TRBD1 (5 bases). CDR1 MNHEY and CDR2 SMNVEV come from the germline V gene (reference sequence). The CDR3 consists of 14 residues. The V and J ends lost 3 bases and 7 bases respectively, with 10 bases between them. CDR3 amino acids: CASSFQGGNSPLHF. In DNA form, the CDR3 reads TGTGCCAGCAGTTTTCAGGGAGGAAATTCACCCCTCCACTTT.

With respect to this clonotype: One end of the junction fails to match germline, which may point to a read error. CDR3 in DNA: TGTAGCGTTGGGGACAGGCTCAATTCACCCCTCCACTTT. This encodes CSVGDRLNSPLHF. The chain recombines TRBV29-1 with TRBJ1-6; 8 nucleotides match TRBD1. The CDR3 extends over 13 amino acids. The germline V gene encodes CDR1 SQVTM and CDR2 ANQGSEA.

V is TRBV5-4 and J is TRBJ2-7; 8 bases are shared with TRBD1. Per germline, CDR1 SGHNT and CDR2 YYREEE (reference sequence). The CDR3 has 14 amino acids. V lost 0 bases to trimming and J lost 8 bases; unmatched junction nucleotides: 7. The CDR3 spells CASSLGQGAQKQYF. As DNA, the CDR3 is TGTGCCAGCAGCTTGGGCCAGGGGGCGCAAAAGCAGTACTTC.

This clonotype came up a few times. The V call is TRBV5-1, the J call TRBJ1-1; 10 nucleotides align to TRBD1. The CDR3 runs 14 residues. Germline values: CDR1 SGHRS, CDR2 YFSETQ. After removal of 1 base from V and 9 bases from J, the junction contained 6 bases not matched to a gene. CDR3 loop: CASSLWQDRGKAFF. The CDR3 nucleotides are TGCGCCAGCAGCTTGTGGCAGGACAGGGGGAAAGCTTTCTTT.

This clonotype was recorded many times. Here the CDR3 DNA reads TGTGCCATCTTACGGGACTTTGTCACCGGCGCCTACAATGAGCAGTTCTTC. This gives the protein CAILRDFVTGAYNEQFF. The chain combines TRBV7-2 with TRBJ2-1; tentative D call: TRBD2 (6 bases). Deletions cut 10 bases from V and 2 bases from J, with 24 bases between. This CDR3 comprises 17 residues. The germline V gene encodes CDR1 SGHTA and CDR2 FQGNSA.